The 17 T cell receptor beta chains reported below all come from one sample, sequenced in a study of neurological immune-mediated disorders. MiXCR, run by TCRdb on the 5' RACE reads, gives a single entry per CDR3 protein. Seen here are 55,000 to 75,000 distinct CDR3 sequences, roughly 13% observed once, and the top ten hold roughly 10%. Specimen: PBMCs. These receptors were obtained from a woman aged 60-75 years with HTLV-1-associated myelopathy (HAM/TSP).

This clonotype was recorded at least ten times. The V gene is TRBV5-1, the J gene TRBJ2-3; TRBD2 is a possible D gene (6 bases). Trimming removed 4 bases from V and 0 bases from J, with 12 bases in between. Germline CDR1 and CDR2: SGHRS and YFSETQ. The CDR3 extends over 15 amino acids. This CDR3 reads CASSQRAGSTDTQYF. CDR3 in DNA: TGCGCCAGCAGCCAAAGAGCGGGCAGCACAGATACGCAGTATTTT.

The chain couples TRBV20-1 to TRBJ2-7, with TRBD2 matching over 13 bases. CDR1 and CDR2 (germline): DFQATT, SNEGSKA (reference sequence). This CDR3 contains 15 residues. Losses at the gene ends were 6 bases for V and 5 bases for J; bases not matched to a gene: 10. The CDR3, as DNA: TGCAGTGCCCCGACTAGCGGGAGGCCCCAGGACGAGCAGTACTTC. Its protein is CSAPTSGRPQDEQYF.

A note on this clonotype: A much larger clone is a single base away; this may be a read error. The chain recombines TRBV7-2 with TRBJ2-2, with D perhaps being TRBD1 or TRBD2 (5 bases each). Germline CDR1 SGHTA, CDR2 FQGNSA. CDR3 length equals 13 residues. The DNA for the CDR3 is TGTGCCAGCACCCAGGGTGACACCGGGGATCTGTTTTTT. Its protein product is CASTQGDTGDLFF.

The table lists this clonotype with many counts. The CDR3 loop is CASSPGTSGSSDEQYF. The CDR3 DNA sequence: TGTGCCAGCAGCCCGGGGACTAGCGGGAGTAGCGACGAGCAGTACTTC. The chain is built from TRBV7-8 and TRBJ2-7, with 14 bases lining up with TRBD2. Germline lookup yields CDR1 SGHVS and CDR2 FQNEAQ. This CDR3 has 16 amino acids. V shed 5 bases, J shed 5 bases, and the junction held 8 bases outside the gene matches.

This clonotype was counted at least ten times. The V and J genes are TRBV20-1 and TRBJ2-7; 8 nucleotides align to TRBD2. Germline trimming cut 6 bases from V and 2 bases from J; bases unmatched to any gene: 9. CDR1 DFQATT and CDR2 SNEGSKA come from the germline V gene (reference sequence). This CDR3 comprises 14 residues. Here the CDR3 reads CSALNPGGAYEQYF. The CDR3 nucleotides read TGCAGTGCCCTCAACCCGGGGGGGGCCTACGAGCAGTACTTC.

This clonotype was seen only a few times. A single base separates this from a much larger clone, so it may be a read error. The chain couples TRBV7-9 to TRBJ2-2; TRBD2 matches 9 bases. The germline CDR1 and CDR2 sequences are SEHNR and FQNEAQ (reference sequence). V was clipped by 5 bases and J by 5 bases; unmatched bases: 9. The CDR3 runs to 16 residues. Written as DNA, the CDR3 is TGTGCCAGCAGCCTAAGCGGGAGGACCCAGACCGGGGAGCTGTTTTTT. Protein: CASSLSGRTQTGELFF.

About this clonotype: One end of the junction does not line up with germline, which may come from a read error. The gene calls are TRBV11-2 and TRBJ2-3; 7 nucleotides agree with TRBD2. Germline CDR1 SGHAT, CDR2 FQNNGV. This CDR3 comprises 15 residues. The CDR3 DNA reads as TGTGCCAGCAGCATAGAGCGGGGTGGCACAGATACGCAGTATTTT. Residues: CASSIERGGTDTQYF.

In this sample, this clonotype turned up many times. The chain has TRBV27 and TRBJ1-1; a weak D match, TRBD1 (6 bases). Per the germline V gene, CDR1 is MNHEY and CDR2 is SMNVEV (reference sequence). The CDR3 covers 15 residues. Trimming removed 3 bases at V and 6 bases at J, with 17 bases between. The CDR3 here is CASSLGIGGSAEAFF. CDR3 DNA sequence: TGTGCCAGCAGTTTGGGGATAGGGGGATCGGCTGAAGCTTTCTTT.

This clonotype was counted ten times or more. This sequence joins TRBV7-8 and TRBJ2-3; D is perhaps TRBD2 (7 bases). Germline CDR1 reads SGHVS; CDR2 reads FQNEAQ. The CDR3 totals 14 residues. V lost 7 bases to trimming and J lost 4 bases, with 15 bases between them. CDR3: CASKRNGGPDTQYF. As DNA, the CDR3 is TGTGCCAGCAAGAGAAACGGGGGGCCAGATACGCAGTATTTT. The variable domain in full, with the rest retrieved from reference TRBV7-8 and TRBJ2-3, is GAGVSQSPRYKVAKRGQDVALRCDPISGHVSLFWYQQALGQGPEFLTYFQNEAQLDKSGLPSDRFFAERPEGSVSTLKIQRTQQEDSAVYLCASKRNGGPDTQYFGPGTRLTVL.

This clonotype appeared many times. The chain links TRBV12-3 or TRBV12-4 to TRBJ2-2, with D uncertain. The length of the CDR3 is 12 residues. V lost 6 bases and J 6 bases, leaving 8 bases between the germline ends. CDR3 DNA sequence: TGTGCCAGCAGCCCTAGTGCCGGGGAGCTGTTTTTT. Amino acids: CASSPSAGELFF.

This clonotype was detected ten times or more. CDR3 in DNA: TGCGCCAGCAGCTTGGCCCAGGGGGCATCGGGGGCCAACGTCCTGACTTTC. It yields the protein CASSLAQGASGANVLTF. This chain connects TRBV5-1 to TRBJ2-6; TRBD1 matches at 8 bases. The J segment lost 4 bases and the V segment lost 0 bases, leaving 6 bases of the junction unmatched. The V gene's germline CDR1 is SGHRS and CDR2 YFSETQ. CDR3 size: 17 residues.

This clonotype appeared a few times. The V and J genes are TRBV12-2 and TRBJ1-2. TRBV12-2 is classified as a pseudogene. This CDR3 region has 15 residues. CDR3 sequence: CASRLGAGYSYGYTF. The CDR3 DNA sequence: TGTGCAAGTCGCTTAGGGGCGGGATACTCGTATGGCTACACCTTC.

This clonotype occurred many times. The chain joins TRBV5-1 to TRBJ2-7, with 9 bases fitting TRBD1. This CDR3 has 12 residues. The V and J ends lost 3 bases and 6 bases, in that order; junction bases with no gene match: 1. Germline lookup yields CDR1 SGHRS and CDR2 YFSETQ. Here the CDR3 DNA reads TGCGCCAGCAGCTGGACAGGGGTCGAGCAGTACTTC. It codes for CASSWTGVEQYF.

This clonotype was observed many times. V and J are TRBV11-2 and TRBJ2-1; 11 bases agree with TRBD2. This CDR3 spans 17 amino acids. CDR1 is SGHAT and CDR2 is FQNNGV in the germline V gene. The V gene end was trimmed by 4 bases and the J gene end by 3 bases; junction bases not matched to a gene: 8. CDR3 in amino acids: CASSSLAGGLGYNEQFF. CDR3 DNA: TGTGCCAGCAGCTCCCTAGCGGGAGGTCTTGGCTACAATGAGCAGTTCTTC.

This chain joins TRBV5-1 and TRBJ2-7; D gene unclear. Germline V gene lookup returns CDR1 SGHRS and CDR2 YFSETQ. The CDR3 loop spans 12 amino acids. Trimming shortened V by 4 bases and J by 3 bases, and 8 bases separated the two germline ends. CDR3 bases: TGCGCCAGCAGCCGAGGCGGCTACGAGCAGTACTTC. Amino acids: CASSRGGYEQYF.

In this sample, this clonotype turned up many times. V and J are TRBV20-1 and TRBJ1-3; tentatively, D is TRBD1 (6 bases). The CDR3 is made up of 19 amino acids. From germline, CDR1 is DFQATT and CDR2 SNEGSKA (reference sequence). Trimming took off 0 bases at V and 0 bases at J, with 21 bases between the two ends. The CDR3 loop is CSARDSGGGQSSSGNTIYF. Here the CDR3 DNA reads TGCAGTGCTAGAGATTCGGGGGGGGGGCAGAGCAGCTCTGGAAACACCATATATTTT.

This clonotype was seen ten or more times. The genes are TRBV12-3 or TRBV12-4 and TRBJ2-7, with D perhaps matching TRBD1 (5 bases). Deletions cut 9 bases from V and 3 bases from J, with 18 bases between. The CDR3 is 14 residues long. CDR3 region: CASSLGQGFYEQYF. CDR3 bases: TGTGCCAGTTCACTGGGGCAGGGATTCTACGAGCAGTACTTC.